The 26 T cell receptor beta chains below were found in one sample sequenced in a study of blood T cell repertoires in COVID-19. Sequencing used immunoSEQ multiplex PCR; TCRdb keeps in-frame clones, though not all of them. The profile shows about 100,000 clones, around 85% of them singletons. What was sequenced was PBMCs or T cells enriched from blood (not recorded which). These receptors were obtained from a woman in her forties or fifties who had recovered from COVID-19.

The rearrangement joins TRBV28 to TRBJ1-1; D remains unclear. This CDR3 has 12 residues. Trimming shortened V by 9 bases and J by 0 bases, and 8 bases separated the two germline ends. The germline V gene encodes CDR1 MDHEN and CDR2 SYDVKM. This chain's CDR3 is CASALLNTEAFF. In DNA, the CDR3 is TGTGCCAGTGCGTTGTTGAACACTGAAGCTTTCTTT.

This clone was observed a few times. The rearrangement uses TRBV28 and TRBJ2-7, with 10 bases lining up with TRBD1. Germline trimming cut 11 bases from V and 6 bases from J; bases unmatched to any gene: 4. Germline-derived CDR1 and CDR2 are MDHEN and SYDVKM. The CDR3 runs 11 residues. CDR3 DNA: TGTGCCGGGGGACAGGGGAGCGAGCAGTACTTC. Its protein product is CAGGQGSEQYF.

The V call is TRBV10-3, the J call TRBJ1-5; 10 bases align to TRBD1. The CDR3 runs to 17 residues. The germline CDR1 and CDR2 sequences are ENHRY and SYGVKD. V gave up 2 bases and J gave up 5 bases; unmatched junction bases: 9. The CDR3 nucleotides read TGTGCCATCAGTGAGCTTCGGTCCGGGACAGGGGATCAGCCCCAGCATTTT. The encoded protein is CAISELRSGTGDQPQHF.

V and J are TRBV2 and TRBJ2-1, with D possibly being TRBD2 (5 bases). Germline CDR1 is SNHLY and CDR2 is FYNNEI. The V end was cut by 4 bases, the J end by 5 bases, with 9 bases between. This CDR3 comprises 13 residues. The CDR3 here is CASSGGRNNEQFF. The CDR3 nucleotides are TGTGCCAGCAGTGGAGGGCGAAACAATGAGCAGTTCTTC.

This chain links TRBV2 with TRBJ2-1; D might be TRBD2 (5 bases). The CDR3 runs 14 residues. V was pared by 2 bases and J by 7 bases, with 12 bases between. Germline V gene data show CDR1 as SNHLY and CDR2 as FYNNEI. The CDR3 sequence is CASSEFWTGNEQFF. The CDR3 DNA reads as TGTGCCAGCAGTGAATTCTGGACGGGGAATGAGCAGTTCTTC.

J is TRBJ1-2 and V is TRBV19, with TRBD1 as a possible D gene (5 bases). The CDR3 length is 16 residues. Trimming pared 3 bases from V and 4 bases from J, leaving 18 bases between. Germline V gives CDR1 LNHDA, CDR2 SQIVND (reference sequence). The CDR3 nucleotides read TGTGCCAGTAGTATCCCTGGGGGGACTCCACTCTATGGCTACACCTTC. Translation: CASSIPGGTPLYGYTF.

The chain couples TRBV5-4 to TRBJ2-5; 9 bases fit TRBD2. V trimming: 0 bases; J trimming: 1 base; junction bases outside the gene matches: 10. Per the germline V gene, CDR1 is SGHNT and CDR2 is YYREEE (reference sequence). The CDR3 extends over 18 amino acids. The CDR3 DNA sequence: TGTGCCAGCAGCTTGGCCCAAGGAGCGGGGGGACGCCAAGAGACCCAGTACTTC. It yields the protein CASSLAQGAGGRQETQYF.

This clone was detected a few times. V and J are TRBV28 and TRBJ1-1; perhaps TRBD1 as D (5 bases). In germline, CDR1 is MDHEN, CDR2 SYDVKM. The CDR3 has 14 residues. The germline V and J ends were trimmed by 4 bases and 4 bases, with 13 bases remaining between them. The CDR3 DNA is TGTGCCAGCAGTTCGGGGACTCGGGGCACTGAAGCTTTCTTT. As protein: CASSSGTRGTEAFF.

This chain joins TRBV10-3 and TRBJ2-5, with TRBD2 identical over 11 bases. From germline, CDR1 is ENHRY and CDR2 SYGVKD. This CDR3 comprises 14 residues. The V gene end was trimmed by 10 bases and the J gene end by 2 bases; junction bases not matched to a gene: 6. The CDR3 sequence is CATRTSGGQETQYF. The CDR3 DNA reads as TGTGCCACCCGCACTAGCGGGGGACAAGAGACCCAGTACTTC.

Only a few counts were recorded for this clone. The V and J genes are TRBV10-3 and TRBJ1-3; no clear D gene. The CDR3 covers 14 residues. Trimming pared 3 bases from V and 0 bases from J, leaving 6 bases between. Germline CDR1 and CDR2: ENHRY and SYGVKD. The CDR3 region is CAISDGSSGNTIYF. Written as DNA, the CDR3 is TGTGCCATCAGTGATGGCAGCTCTGGAAACACCATATATTTT.

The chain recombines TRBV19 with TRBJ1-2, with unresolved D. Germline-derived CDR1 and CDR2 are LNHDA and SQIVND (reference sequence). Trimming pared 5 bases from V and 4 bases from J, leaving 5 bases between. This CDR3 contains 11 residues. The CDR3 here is CASSSSYGYTF. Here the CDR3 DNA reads TGTGCCAGTAGTTCCTCCTATGGCTACACCTTC.

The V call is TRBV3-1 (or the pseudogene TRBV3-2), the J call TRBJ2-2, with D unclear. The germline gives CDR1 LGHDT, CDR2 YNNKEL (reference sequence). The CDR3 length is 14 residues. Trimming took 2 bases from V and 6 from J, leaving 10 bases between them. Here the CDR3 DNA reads TGTGCCAGCAGCCAATTGTATAGCCCCGGGGAGCTGTTTTTT. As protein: CASSQLYSPGELFF.

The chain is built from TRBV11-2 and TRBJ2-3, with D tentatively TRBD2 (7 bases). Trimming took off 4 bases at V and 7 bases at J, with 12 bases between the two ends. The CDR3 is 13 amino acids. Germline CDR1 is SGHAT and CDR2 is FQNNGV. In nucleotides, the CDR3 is TGTGCCAGCAGCTCTGAGGGGGGGTATACGCAGTATTTT. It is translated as CASSSEGGYTQYF. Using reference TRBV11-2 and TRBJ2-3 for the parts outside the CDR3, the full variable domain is EAGVAQSPRYKIIEKRQSVAFWCNPISGHATLYWYQQILGQGPKLLIQFQNNGVVDDSQLPKDRFSAERLKGVDSTLKIQPAKLEDSAVYLCASSSEGGYTQYFGPGTRLTVL.

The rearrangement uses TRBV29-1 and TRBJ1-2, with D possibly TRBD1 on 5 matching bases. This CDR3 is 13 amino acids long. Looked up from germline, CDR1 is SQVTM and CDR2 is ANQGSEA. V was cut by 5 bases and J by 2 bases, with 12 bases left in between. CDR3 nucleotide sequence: TGCAGCGTTTTGCAACAGGAAAACTATGGCTACACCTTC. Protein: CSVLQQENYGYTF.

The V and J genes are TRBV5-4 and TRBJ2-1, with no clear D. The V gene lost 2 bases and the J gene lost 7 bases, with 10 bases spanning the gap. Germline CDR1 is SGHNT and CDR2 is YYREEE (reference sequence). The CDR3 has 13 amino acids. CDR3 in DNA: TGTGCCAGCAGCTTAGTGTCTAGTAATGAGCAGTTCTTC. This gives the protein CASSLVSSNEQFF.

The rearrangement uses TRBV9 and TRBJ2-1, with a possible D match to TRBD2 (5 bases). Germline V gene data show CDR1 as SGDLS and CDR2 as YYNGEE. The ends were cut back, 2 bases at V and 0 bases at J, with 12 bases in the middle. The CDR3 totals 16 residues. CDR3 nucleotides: TGTGCCAGCAGCGTTCGGCGGGTGCCCTCCTACAATGAGCAGTTCTTC. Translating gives CASSVRRVPSYNEQFF.

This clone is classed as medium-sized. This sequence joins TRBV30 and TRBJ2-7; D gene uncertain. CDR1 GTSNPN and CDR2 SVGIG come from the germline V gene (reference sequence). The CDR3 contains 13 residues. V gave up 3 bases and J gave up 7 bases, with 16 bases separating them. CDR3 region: CAWSLGTFGEQYF. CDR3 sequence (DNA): TGTGCCTGGAGCCTCGGTACCTTCGGGGAGCAGTACTTC.

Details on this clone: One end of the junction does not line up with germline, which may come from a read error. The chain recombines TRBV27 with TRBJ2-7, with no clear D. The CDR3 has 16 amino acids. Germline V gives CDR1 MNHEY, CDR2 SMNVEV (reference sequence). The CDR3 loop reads CSSSPYLVESSYEQYF. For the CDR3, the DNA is TGTTCCAGCAGTCCCTACCTGGTCGAGAGCTCCTACGAGCAGTACTTC.

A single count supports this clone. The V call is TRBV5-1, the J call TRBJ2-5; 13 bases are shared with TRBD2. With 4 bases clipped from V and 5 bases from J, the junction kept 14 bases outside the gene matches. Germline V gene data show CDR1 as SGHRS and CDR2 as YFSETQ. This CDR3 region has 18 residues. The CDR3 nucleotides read TGCGCCAGCAGCCCCCCCGTCCCGGGACTAGCGGGGCGGGAGACCCAGTACTTC. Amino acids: CASSPPVPGLAGRETQYF.

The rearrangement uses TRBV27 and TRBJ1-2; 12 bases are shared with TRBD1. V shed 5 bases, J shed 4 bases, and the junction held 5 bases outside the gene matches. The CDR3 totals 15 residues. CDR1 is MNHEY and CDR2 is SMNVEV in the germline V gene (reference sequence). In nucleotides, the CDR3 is TGTGCCAGCAGTCCGGGACAGGGGGCCTTCTATGGCTACACCTTC. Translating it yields CASSPGQGAFYGYTF.

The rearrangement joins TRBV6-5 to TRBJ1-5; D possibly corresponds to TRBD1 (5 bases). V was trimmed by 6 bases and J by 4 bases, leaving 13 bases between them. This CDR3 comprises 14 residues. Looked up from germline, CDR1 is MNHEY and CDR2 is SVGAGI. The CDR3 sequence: CASRTGGVNQPQHF. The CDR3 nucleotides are TGTGCCAGCAGAACCGGGGGGGTAAATCAGCCCCAGCATTTT.

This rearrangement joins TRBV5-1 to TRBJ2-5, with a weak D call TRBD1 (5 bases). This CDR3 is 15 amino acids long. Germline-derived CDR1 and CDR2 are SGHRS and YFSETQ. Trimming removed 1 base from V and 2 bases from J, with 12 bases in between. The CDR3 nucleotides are TGCGCCAGCAGCTTGTCGTCAGGGTGGCAAGAGACCCAGTACTTC. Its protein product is CASSLSSGWQETQYF.

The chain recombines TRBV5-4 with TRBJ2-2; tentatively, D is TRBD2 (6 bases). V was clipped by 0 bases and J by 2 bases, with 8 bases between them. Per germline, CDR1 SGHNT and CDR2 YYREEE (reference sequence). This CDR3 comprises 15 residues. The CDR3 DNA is TGTGCCAGCAGCTTGGAGCGGGCCAACACCGGGGAGCTGTTTTTT. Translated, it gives CASSLERANTGELFF.

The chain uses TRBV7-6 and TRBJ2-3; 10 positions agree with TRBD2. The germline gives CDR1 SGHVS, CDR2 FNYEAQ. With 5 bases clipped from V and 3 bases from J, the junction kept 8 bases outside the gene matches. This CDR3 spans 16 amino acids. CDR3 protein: CASSPRLAGATDTQYF. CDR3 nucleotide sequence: TGTGCCAGCAGCCCCAGGCTAGCGGGGGCTACAGATACGCAGTATTTT. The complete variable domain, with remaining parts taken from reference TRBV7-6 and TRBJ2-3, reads GAGVSQSPRYKVTKRGQDVALRCDPISGHVSLYWYRQALGQGPEFLTYFNYEAQQDKSGLPNDRFSAERPEGSISTLTIQRTEQRDSAMYRCASSPRLAGATDTQYFGPGTRLTVL.

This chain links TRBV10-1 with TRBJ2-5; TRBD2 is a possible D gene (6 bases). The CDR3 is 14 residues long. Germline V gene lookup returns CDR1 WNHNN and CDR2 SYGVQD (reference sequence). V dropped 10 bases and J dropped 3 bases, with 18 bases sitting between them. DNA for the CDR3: TGCGCCACCCTAATGGATAGGAGGGAAGAGACCCAGTACTTC. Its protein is CATLMDRREETQYF.

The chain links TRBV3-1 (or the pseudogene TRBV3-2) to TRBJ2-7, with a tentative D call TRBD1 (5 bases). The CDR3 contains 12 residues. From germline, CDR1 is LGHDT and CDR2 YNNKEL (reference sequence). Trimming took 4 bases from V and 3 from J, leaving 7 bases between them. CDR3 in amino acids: CASSRGSYEQYF. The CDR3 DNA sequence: TGTGCCAGCAGCCGGGGCAGCTACGAGCAGTACTTC.